This TCR beta chain was observed in a study of T cell responses to AZD1222 COVID-19 vaccine. Only in-frame clones appear in the TCRdb table, and some are missing; sequencing was by immunoSEQ multiplex PCR. The sample shows about 56,000 clones, roughly 88% of them seen only once. On this clone itself: No antigen is known for it.

General study points: Donors in the cohort were predominantly white British and more often female, and clonal diversity was possibly underestimated.

Germline V gene sequence: CDR1 SEHNR, CDR2 FQNEAQ (reference sequence). Deletions cut 6 bases from V and 0 bases from J, with 8 bases between. CDR3 length equals 13 residues. The source was peripheral blood, collected on day 0 of AZD1222 vaccination. This clonotype originated in an adult in good health. J is TRBJ1-2 and V is TRBV7-9; no reliable D call. The CDR3 DNA reads TGTGCCAGCAGACCCCAAACTAACTATGGCTACACCTTC. This codes for CASRPQTNYGYTF.